What follows are 2 T cell receptor beta chains derived from one specimen sequenced in a study of shared clonotypes between healthy human individuals. TCRdb's table, derived via immunoSEQ multiplex PCR, lists solely in-frame clones and lacks some. The sample lists about 2 million clones, 95% occurring once. Input material: naive CD4+ T cells sorted from blood. Subset in this sample: CD45RA+ positively selected. The source is a man aged 18 to 30 in good health.

Details on this clone: At one end, the junction sequence differs from germline, possibly due to a read error. This CDR3 reads CASSLKVGYEQYF. CDR3 DNA sequence: TGTGCTAGCAGCTTAAAGGTGGGCTACGAGCAGTACTTC. The chain links TRBV7-7 to TRBJ2-7, with no clear D. The CDR3 extends over 13 amino acids. Germline values: CDR1 SSHAT, CDR2 FNYEAQ (reference sequence).

The V gene is TRBV29-1, the J gene TRBJ2-2, with unresolved D. CDR3 size: 15 residues. Germline CDR1 and CDR2: SQVTM and ANQGSEA. V was shortened by 0 bases and J by 0 bases, with 8 bases between the two germline ends. CDR3 nucleotide sequence: TGCAGCGTTGAAGATCTTGCCGCGAACACCGGGGAGCTGTTTTTT. This gives the protein CSVEDLAANTGELFF.